The 2 T cell receptor beta chains given below trace back to one sample, sequenced in a study of T cell changes during pregnancy in multiple sclerosis. Assay: immunoSEQ multiplex PCR; the TCRdb copy retains only in-frame clones and omits some. The sample lists over 70,000 clones; around 90% were seen once. Sample: peripheral blood, taken in the first trimester of pregnancy. Receptors were obtained from a female donor in good health, enrolled as a control in a pregnancy study.

V is TRBV27 and J is TRBJ1-6; a weak D match, TRBD1 (6 bases). V lost 6 bases to trimming and J lost 9 bases, with 12 bases between them. Germline CDR1 is MNHEY and CDR2 is SMNVEV (reference sequence). The CDR3 has 13 residues. CDR3: CASRGTGSSPLHF. The CDR3 nucleotides are TGTGCCAGCAGGGGAACAGGGAGTTCACCCCTCCACTTT.

Only one count was recorded for this clone. This chain links TRBV5-4 with TRBJ2-5; D possibly corresponds to TRBD1 (6 bases). V was pared by 2 bases and J by 5 bases, with 16 bases between. Per the germline V gene, CDR1 is SGHNT and CDR2 is YYREEE (reference sequence). CDR3 length: 15 residues. In nucleotides, the CDR3 is TGTGCCAGCAGCTTTACAGGGTTGGGTGGGGAGACCCAGTACTTC. It specifies CASSFTGLGGETQYF.